Presented here are 29 T cell receptor beta chains from one specimen sequenced in a study of neurological immune-mediated disorders. TCRdb itself ran the 5' RACE reads through MiXCR, one entry per CDR3 protein. The sample has fewer than 85,000 distinct CDR3 sequences, roughly 15% seen once. What was sequenced was PBMCs. The receptors come from a woman aged 40 to 55 in good health.

This clonotype was found many times. This chain joins TRBV5-1 and TRBJ1-4; D unclear. The ends were cut back, 4 bases at V and 0 bases at J, with 10 bases in the middle. The CDR3 contains 15 residues. Germline CDR1 and CDR2: SGHRS and YFSETQ. CDR3 nucleotide sequence: TGCGCCAGCAGCCGGACCACAGCAACTAATGAAAAACTGTTTTTT. Its translation is CASSRTTATNEKLFF. Supplemented by reference TRBV5-1 and TRBJ1-4, the full variable domain reads KAGVTQTPRYLIKTRGQQVTLSCSPISGHRSVSWYQQTPGQGLQFLFEYFSETQRNKGNFPGRFSGRQFSNSRSEMNVSTLELGDSALYLCASSRTTATNEKLFFGSGTQLSVL.

This clonotype was counted at least ten times. The chain employs TRBV7-8 and TRBJ2-5, with D perhaps matching TRBD2 (5 bases). Per germline, CDR1 SGHVS and CDR2 FQNEAQ. Trimming removed 1 base from V and 2 bases from J, with 8 bases in between. CDR3 length: 14 amino acids. Written as DNA, the CDR3 is TGTGCCAGCAGCTTAGGGGTAGCGCAAGAGACCCAGTACTTC. Translated, it gives CASSLGVAQETQYF.

This clonotype was detected many times. The rearrangement links TRBV20-1 to TRBJ2-3; tentatively, D is TRBD2 (6 bases). CDR3 length: 11 amino acids. From germline, CDR1 is DFQATT and CDR2 SNEGSKA (reference sequence). Trimming took off 3 bases at V and 6 bases at J, with 7 bases between the two ends. The CDR3 nucleotides are TGCAGTGCTAGGGCGGGGGATACGCAGTATTTT. Translated, it gives CSARAGDTQYF.

The rearrangement joins TRBV12-3 or TRBV12-4 to TRBJ2-7; D is possibly TRBD1 (6 bases). V was clipped by 6 bases and J by 2 bases, with 14 bases between them. The CDR3 extends over 14 amino acids. The CDR3 DNA sequence: TGTGCCAGCAGGGGGGCAGAACCACCCTACGAGCAGTACTTC. It yields the protein CASRGAEPPYEQYF.

This clonotype was seen many times. The chain joins TRBV10-3 to TRBJ2-1; no reliable D call. CDR1 and CDR2 from the germline V gene are ENHRY and SYGVKD. The CDR3 sequence is 12 residues long. The germline V and J ends were trimmed by 2 bases and 7 bases, with 6 bases remaining between them. The CDR3 region has the DNA TGTGCCATCAGTGAGGACGAAAATGAGCAGTTCTTC. This encodes CAISEDENEQFF.

This clonotype has just a few counts. The rearrangement joins TRBV29-1 to TRBJ2-1; D may be TRBD2 (8 bases). The CDR3 consists of 14 residues. V lost 7 bases, J lost 7 bases, and 20 bases lay in between. Germline CDR1 and CDR2: SQVTM and ANQGSEA. CDR3 nucleotides: TGCAGCGCCAGGGGGGGTAGCGGGGAGAATGAGCAGTTCTTC. Amino acid sequence: CSARGGSGENEQFF.

In its sample, this clonotype was seen many times. The chain uses TRBV28 and TRBJ1-1, with D unresolved. Germline CDR1 and CDR2: MDHEN and SYDVKM. With 7 bases removed from V and 0 bases from J, the gap between germline ends came to 15 bases. CDR3 length equals 15 residues. In nucleotides, the CDR3 is TGTGCCAGCAAAGCGGCAGAATTCTTGAACACTGAAGCTTTCTTT. Translated, it gives CASKAAEFLNTEAFF.

This clonotype is judged medium-sized. The chain joins TRBV5-1 to TRBJ2-1; 7 bases map to TRBD1. Trimming removed 6 bases from V and 0 bases from J; junction bases left unmatched: 3. The CDR3 has 14 residues. Per germline, CDR1 SGHRS and CDR2 YFSETQ. The CDR3 sequence is CASTSGGSYNEQFF. CDR3 sequence (DNA): TGCGCCAGCACGTCAGGGGGCTCCTACAATGAGCAGTTCTTC.

This clonotype was observed many times. The chain carries TRBV5-6 and TRBJ2-1; 7 bases match TRBD2. This CDR3 has 18 amino acids. Looked up from germline, CDR1 is SGHDT and CDR2 is YYEEEE. V trimming: 3 bases; J trimming: 8 bases; junction bases outside the gene matches: 20. The CDR3 spells CASSWPGLMGSSGDEQFF. The CDR3 DNA reads TGTGCCAGCAGCTGGCCGGGACTAATGGGGTCCTCGGGCGATGAGCAGTTCTTC.

This clonotype was counted many times. The J gene is TRBJ2-7, the V gene TRBV20-1; 9 bases are a match to TRBD2. The CDR3 has 15 amino acids. J was trimmed by 3 bases and V by 0 bases; bases with no gene match: 6. CDR1 and CDR2 from the germline V gene are DFQATT and SNEGSKA (reference sequence). For the CDR3, the DNA is TGCAGTGCTAGAGATATGGCTAGCGGGGTCTACGAGCAGTACTTC. Translating it yields CSARDMASGVYEQYF.

This clonotype was seen many times. The chain is built from TRBV12-3 or TRBV12-4 and TRBJ2-7; D is unresolved. The CDR3 extends over 14 amino acids. V was pared by 0 bases and J by 5 bases, with 11 bases between. The CDR3 DNA is TGTGCCAGCAGTTTAGCACAGACGTCCAACGAGCAGTACTTC. It translates to CASSLAQTSNEQYF.

This clonotype was recorded at least ten times. The rearrangement joins TRBV5-1 to TRBJ1-4; 7 nucleotides match TRBD1. Germline CDR1 and CDR2: SGHRS and YFSETQ. The CDR3 runs 17 residues. V was pared by 4 bases and J by 6 bases, with 15 bases of the junction left unmatched. The CDR3: CASSPGPMGGTDEKLFF. For the CDR3, the DNA is TGCGCCAGCAGCCCAGGCCCTATGGGGGGGACAGATGAAAAACTGTTTTTT.

The sample holds many counts of this clonotype. The chain links TRBV5-1 to TRBJ2-7; D remains ambiguous. V gave up 0 bases and J gave up 2 bases, with 15 bases separating them. Germline V gene data show CDR1 as SGHRS and CDR2 as YFSETQ. The CDR3 covers 16 residues. The CDR3 loop reads CASSLVSDPYPYEQYF. Here the CDR3 DNA reads TGCGCCAGCAGCTTGGTTTCAGACCCGTACCCCTACGAGCAGTACTTC.

This clonotype was recorded at least ten times. The chain is built from TRBV10-3 and TRBJ2-7; weak D call: TRBD1 (6 bases). Trimming removed 3 bases from V and 0 bases from J, with 9 bases in between. The CDR3 loop spans 14 amino acids. CDR1 ENHRY and CDR2 SYGVKD come from the germline V gene. For the CDR3, the DNA is TGTGCCATCAGTGAATTGGACAGCTCCTACGAGCAGTACTTC. This translates into CAISELDSSYEQYF.

A remark on this clonotype: This may arise from a read error, as a much more abundant clone is one base away. The rearrangement links TRBV6-1 to TRBJ2-1; tentative D call: TRBD1 (6 bases). There are 10 residues in the CDR3. Trimming shortened V by 8 bases and J by 12 bases, and 11 bases separated the two germline ends. Germline loops: CDR1 MNHNS, CDR2 SASEGT. CDR3 nucleotides: TGTGCCAGCGAGCTGGGGGCGCAGTTCTTC. It specifies CASELGAQFF.

This clonotype was seen more than once but under ten times. The CDR3 protein is CASRNSGKYNEQFF. DNA of the CDR3: TGTGCCAGCAGGAACAGCGGGAAATACAATGAGCAGTTCTTC. The chain has TRBV25-1 and TRBJ2-1, with 7 bases aligning to TRBD2. J lost 4 bases, V lost 6 bases, and 6 bases had no gene match. Germline CDR1 reads MGHDK; CDR2 reads SYGVNS. This CDR3 is built from 14 residues.

This clonotype was seen many times. The chain couples TRBV20-1 to TRBJ2-5; 9 bases map to TRBD2. V shed 0 bases, J shed 3 bases, and the junction held 2 bases outside the gene matches. In germline, CDR1 is DFQATT, CDR2 SNEGSKA (reference sequence). The CDR3 covers 14 residues. Written as DNA, the CDR3 is TGCAGTGCTAGAGAGCCTAGCGGGGAAGAGACCCAGTACTTC. Its protein product is CSAREPSGEETQYF.

This clonotype was seen ten or more times. The rearrangement uses TRBV6-5 and TRBJ1-1; D is possibly TRBD1 (5 bases). In germline, CDR1 is MNHEY, CDR2 SVGAGI. CDR3 length equals 14 residues. Trimming cost V 6 bases and J 3 bases, with 14 bases left between them. The CDR3 region is CASRTGTEDTEAFF. The CDR3 region has the DNA TGTGCCAGCAGGACCGGGACGGAGGACACTGAAGCTTTCTTT.

This clonotype was seen ten or more times. The V and J genes are TRBV28 and TRBJ1-5; a weak D match, TRBD1 (5 bases). The V gene's germline CDR1 is MDHEN and CDR2 SYDVKM. Deletions cut 7 bases from V and 4 bases from J, with 23 bases between. The CDR3 consists of 17 residues. This CDR3 is CASKDRGDRLANQPQHF. CDR3 bases: TGTGCCAGCAAGGATAGAGGCGACAGATTAGCAAATCAGCCCCAGCATTTT.

The chain joins TRBV7-3 to TRBJ2-1, with D unresolved. The V and J ends lost 2 bases and 0 bases respectively, with 8 bases between them. Germline loops: CDR1 SGHTA, CDR2 FQGTGA. The CDR3 sequence is 15 residues long. The CDR3 sequence: CASSLGDSSYNEQFF. The CDR3 nucleotides are TGTGCCAGCAGCTTAGGGGATAGCTCCTACAATGAGCAGTTCTTC.

The chain has TRBV12-3 or TRBV12-4 and TRBJ2-1; tentative D call: TRBD2 (5 bases). Trimming pared 3 bases from V and 9 bases from J, leaving 9 bases between. The CDR3 runs to 12 residues. The CDR3 loop is CASSFRAGEQFF. The CDR3, as DNA: TGTGCCAGCAGTTTTAGGGCGGGTGAGCAGTTCTTC.

The rearrangement uses TRBV7-6 and TRBJ1-1, with D unresolved. The germline gives CDR1 SGHVS, CDR2 FNYEAQ. V shed 5 bases and J shed 3 bases, with 13 bases lying between them. The CDR3 is 14 residues long. CDR3 in DNA: TGTGCCAGCAGCCCCAATTCCGGTCACACTGAAGCTTTCTTT. It translates to CASSPNSGHTEAFF.

The sample holds one count of this clonotype. The chain joins TRBV27 to TRBJ2-3; 7 bases line up with TRBD2. V gave up 5 bases and J gave up 1 base; unmatched junction bases: 3. The CDR3 contains 14 residues. Germline V lookup: CDR1 MNHEY, CDR2 SMNVEV (reference sequence). The CDR3: CASSAAGRTDTQYF. For the CDR3, the DNA is TGTGCCAGCAGTGCAGCGGGGCGCACAGATACGCAGTATTTT.

The V call is TRBV27, the J call TRBJ2-7; D is unclear. CDR3 size: 13 residues. The germline V gene encodes CDR1 MNHEY and CDR2 SMNVEV (reference sequence). V was pared by 0 bases and J by 4 bases, with 7 bases between. CDR3 region: CASSLSPGYEQYV. Here the CDR3 DNA reads TGTGCCAGCAGTTTATCCCCCGGTTACGAGCAGTACGTC.

This clonotype was observed at least ten times. The chain combines TRBV7-8 with TRBJ2-6, with a possible D match to TRBD2 (6 bases). This CDR3 has 13 amino acids. Germline V lookup: CDR1 SGHVS, CDR2 FQNEAQ. V dropped 5 bases and J dropped 12 bases, with 14 bases sitting between them. The CDR3 DNA is TGTGCCAGCAGCCCAGGGACCGGGAGCGTCCTGACTTTC. Translated, it gives CASSPGTGSVLTF. Using reference TRBV7-8 and TRBJ2-6 for the parts outside the CDR3, the full variable domain is GAGVSQSPRYKVAKRGQDVALRCDPISGHVSLFWYQQALGQGPEFLTYFQNEAQLDKSGLPSDRFFAERPEGSVSTLKIQRTQQEDSAVYLCASSPGTGSVLTFGAGSRLTVL.

Many counts were recorded for this clonotype. The chain recombines TRBV25-1 with TRBJ1-2; D gene unclear. The CDR3 loop spans 14 amino acids. Deletions cut 1 base from V and 4 bases from J, with 10 bases between. The germline V gene has CDR1 MGHDK and CDR2 SYGVNS. CDR3 DNA: TGTGCCAGCAGTGAATTTTGGGGAGGCTATGGCTACACCTTC. This sequence encodes CASSEFWGGYGYTF.

Regarding this clonotype: At one end, the junction sequence differs from germline, possibly due to a read error. The rearrangement joins TRBV5-1 to TRBJ2-7; D remains unclear. Per germline, CDR1 SGHRS and CDR2 YFSETQ. This CDR3 contains 17 residues. The CDR3 DNA is TGTGCCAGCAGCCGAACGGCAGGACGGCTTAGCTCCTACGAGCAGTACTTC. This translates into CASSRTAGRLSSYEQYF.

This clonotype was observed many times. The gene calls are TRBV9 and TRBJ1-1; unclear D gene. The CDR3 spans 14 residues. Trimming left V 3 bases short and J 7 bases short, with 16 bases between. CDR1 SGDLS and CDR2 YYNGEE come from the germline V gene. This CDR3 is CASSAIVGTGEAFF. The CDR3 region has the DNA TGTGCCAGCAGCGCAATCGTGGGAACGGGTGAAGCTTTCTTT.

This clonotype was found a few times. This chain joins TRBV20-1 and TRBJ1-2, with D uncertain. Trimming shortened V by 3 bases and J by 5 bases, and 13 bases separated the two germline ends. This CDR3 spans 13 amino acids. Germline CDR1 and CDR2: DFQATT and SNEGSKA (reference sequence). The CDR3 reads CSASAAEWYGYTF. The CDR3 DNA reads as TGCAGTGCTAGTGCCGCCGAGTGGTATGGCTACACCTTC.